One sample yielded the 30 T cell receptor beta chains listed below, sequenced in a study of blood T cell repertoires in COVID-19. TCRdb's table, derived via immunoSEQ multiplex PCR, lists solely in-frame clones and lacks some. The table shows 100,000 to 130,000 clones, with over 75% occurring only once. The source material was peripheral blood. These receptor sequences come from a woman between 65 and 79 years old with acute or convalescent COVID-19.

In DNA, the CDR3 is TGCGCCAGCAGCTCATCCGGACTAGCGGGAGTGGGAGAGCAGTACTTC. This translates into CASSSSGLAGVGEQYF. V and J are TRBV5-1 and TRBJ2-7; 13 bases line up with TRBD2. Germline trimming cut 3 bases from V and 7 bases from J; bases unmatched to any gene: 10. The CDR3 contains 16 residues. Germline values: CDR1 SGHRS, CDR2 YFSETQ.

This rearrangement joins TRBV7-3 to TRBJ2-2; unclear D gene. V lost 1 base and J 5 bases, leaving 11 bases between the germline ends. The CDR3 sequence is 15 residues long. Germline-derived CDR1 and CDR2 are SGHTA and FQGTGA. The CDR3 DNA reads as TGTGCCAGCAGCTTAAACCAGCGAGGAACCGGGGAGCTGTTTTTT. This translates into CASSLNQRGTGELFF.

The chain is built from TRBV6-5 and TRBJ2-3; D possibly corresponds to TRBD1 (6 bases). The CDR3 has 15 residues. Trimming took 5 bases from V and 1 from J, leaving 13 bases between them. CDR1 and CDR2 from the germline V gene are MNHEY and SVGAGI. The chain's CDR3 is CASSPTGFGTDTQYF. CDR3 in DNA: TGTGCCAGCAGTCCTACAGGGTTTGGCACAGATACGCAGTATTTT.

This chain joins TRBV5-1 and TRBJ2-1; 7 positions agree with TRBD2. The CDR3 length is 12 residues. From germline, CDR1 is SGHRS and CDR2 YFSETQ. Losses at the gene ends were 2 bases for V and 15 bases for J; bases not matched to a gene: 8. The CDR3 spells CASSFTGGSPFF. Written as DNA, the CDR3 is TGCGCCAGCAGCTTCACGGGGGGAAGTCCGTTCTTC. The full variable domain, rest sourced from reference TRBV5-1 and TRBJ2-1, is KAGVTQTPRYLIKTRGQQVTLSCSPISGHRSVSWYQQTPGQGLQFLFEYFSETQRNKGNFPGRFSGRQFSNSRSEMNVSTLELGDSALYLCASSFTGGSPFFGPGTRLTVL.

The chain employs TRBV20-1 and TRBJ2-4; D remains unclear. V was pared by 3 bases and J by 8 bases, with 8 bases between. The CDR3 sequence is 11 residues long. Germline CDR1 is DFQATT and CDR2 is SNEGSKA (reference sequence). CDR3 in amino acids: CSASHGDIQYF. The CDR3 DNA reads TGCAGTGCTAGCCACGGAGACATTCAGTACTTC.

This chain links TRBV19 with TRBJ1-1; D ambiguous. V lost 5 bases, J lost 0 bases, and 16 bases lay in between. The germline V gene encodes CDR1 LNHDA and CDR2 SQIVND (reference sequence). The CDR3 totals 16 residues. The CDR3 DNA is TGTGCCAGTAGTCGTCGGACGGGAACTATGAACACTGAAGCTTTCTTT. Translated, it gives CASSRRTGTMNTEAFF.

V and J are TRBV6-5 and TRBJ1-1; no definite D call. This CDR3 spans 15 amino acids. Germline V gene lookup returns CDR1 MNHEY and CDR2 SVGAGI. Deletions cut 7 bases from V and 2 bases from J, with 17 bases between. The DNA of the CDR3 is TGTGCCAGCAAAATAGACCCAGGCCTAAACACTGAAGCTTTCTTT. Translating gives CASKIDPGLNTEAFF.

In this sample, this clone turned up a few times. The rearrangement uses TRBV5-4 and TRBJ2-7, with 7 bases matching TRBD1. Germline V lookup: CDR1 SGHNT, CDR2 YYREEE (reference sequence). Unmatched junction bases numbered 5, after V lost 2 bases and J lost 6 bases. The CDR3 spans 13 residues. As DNA, the CDR3 is TGTGCCAGCAGCTTTGACAGGGTGGGCGAGCAGTACGTC. Protein sequence: CASSFDRVGEQYV.

This sequence joins TRBV24-1 and TRBJ2-2; the match to TRBD1 covers 10 bases. Germline values: CDR1 KGHDR, CDR2 SFDVKD. V shed 12 bases and J 7 bases; nucleotides not matched to a gene: 13. The CDR3 runs 15 residues. The CDR3 loop reads CASSPRDRGIGELFF. DNA for the CDR3: TGTGCCTCCTCCCCCCGGGACAGGGGAATCGGGGAGCTGTTTTTT.

The chain is built from TRBV7-8 and TRBJ1-5; TRBD1 aligns across 7 bases. With V trimmed by 4 bases and J by 2 bases, 2 bases remained unmatched. This CDR3 has 14 amino acids. CDR1 SGHVS and CDR2 FQNEAQ come from the germline V gene. CDR3 in amino acids: CASSSGGGNQPQHF. The CDR3 DNA reads as TGTGCCAGCAGCTCAGGGGGAGGCAATCAGCCCCAGCATTTT.

In its sample, this clone was seen a few times. V is TRBV28 and J is TRBJ2-1; D is possibly TRBD2 (6 bases). Germline V lookup: CDR1 MDHEN, CDR2 SYDVKM. V dropped 3 bases and J dropped 7 bases, with 25 bases sitting between them. The CDR3 has 18 amino acids. CDR3 coding DNA: TGTGCCAGCAGTTTTCGAGCGGGCGCGATGGGTTTTTGGAATGAGCAGTTCTTC. This gives the protein CASSFRAGAMGFWNEQFF.

The chain couples TRBV19 to TRBJ2-7; D perhaps matches TRBD1 (5 bases). Germline V gene lookup returns CDR1 LNHDA and CDR2 SQIVND (reference sequence). V was trimmed by 3 bases and J by 1 base, leaving 19 bases between them. This CDR3 is 17 amino acids long. The CDR3 spells CASSMGARQSASYEQYF. CDR3 coding DNA: TGTGCCAGTAGTATGGGCGCCAGACAGAGTGCGTCCTACGAGCAGTACTTC.

CDR3 sequence: CASSSDRSSYEQYV. In DNA form, the CDR3 reads TGTGCCAGCAGCTCGGACAGGTCCTCCTACGAGCAGTACGTC. V usage is TRBV7-2 and J usage is TRBJ2-7; 7 bases line up with TRBD1. The trim removed 4 bases at V and 0 bases at J, leaving 3 bases unmatched. Germline V lookup: CDR1 SGHTA, CDR2 FQGNSA. The CDR3 runs to 14 residues.

There are a few counts of this clone. The chain links TRBV6-5 to TRBJ1-6; 7 bases fit TRBD1. The CDR3 spans 15 residues. In germline, CDR1 is MNHEY, CDR2 SVGAGI. The V segment lost 6 bases and the J segment 4 bases; nucleotides outside the gene matches: 6. CDR3 nucleotides: TGTGCCAGCAGCAACCGGGACAGATATAATTCACCCCTCCACTTT. This translates into CASSNRDRYNSPLHF.

This chain links TRBV29-1 with TRBJ2-3; D remains unclear. CDR3 size: 14 residues. Germline CDR1 is SQVTM and CDR2 is ANQGSEA. Trimming took off 6 bases at V and 0 bases at J, with 13 bases between the two ends. This chain's CDR3 is CSVPRVWSTDTQYF. Here the CDR3 DNA reads TGCAGCGTCCCCCGAGTCTGGAGCACAGATACGCAGTATTTT.

This clone was counted a few times. The chain employs TRBV5-1 and TRBJ2-5, with 8 bases lining up with TRBD1. CDR1 is SGHRS and CDR2 is YFSETQ in the germline V gene. The trim removed 1 base at V and 1 base at J, leaving 6 bases unmatched. There are 16 residues in the CDR3. The CDR3, as DNA: TGCGCCAGCAGCTTGACCCCCAGGGGGCTCCAAGAGACCCAGTACTTC. Protein product: CASSLTPRGLQETQYF.

The table lists this clone with a count of one. This rearrangement joins TRBV5-1 to TRBJ1-2, with 11 bases aligning to TRBD1. This CDR3 has 14 amino acids. The germline gives CDR1 SGHRS, CDR2 YFSETQ. J lost 6 bases, V lost 0 bases, and 1 base had no gene match. The CDR3 here is CASSLGTGGHGYTF. The CDR3 DNA reads as TGCGCCAGCAGCTTGGGGACAGGGGGCCATGGCTACACCTTC.

The chain combines TRBV4-3 with TRBJ1-2; tentatively, D is TRBD1 (6 bases). Trimming stripped 4 bases from V and 2 bases from J, with 14 bases between. Germline-derived CDR1 and CDR2 are LGHNA and YSLEER. The length of the CDR3 is 15 residues. For the CDR3, the DNA is TGCGCCAGCAGCCCTTCGACAGGTGCCAACTATGGCTACACCTTC. Translation: CASSPSTGANYGYTF.

V and J are TRBV5-5 and TRBJ2-5; 10 positions agree with TRBD1. V shed 4 bases and J 4 bases; nucleotides not matched to a gene: 7. This CDR3 has 15 amino acids. Germline V gives CDR1 SGHKS, CDR2 YYEKEE (reference sequence). CDR3 nucleotide sequence: TGTGCCAGCAGCCCCGGGACAGGGGTTCGAGAGACCCAGTACTTC. It codes for CASSPGTGVRETQYF.

The chain has TRBV4-2 and TRBJ1-2; possible D gene TRBD1, 5 bases. The CDR3 extends over 17 amino acids. Germline CDR1 LGHNA, CDR2 YNFKEQ. Trimming took 1 base from V and 5 from J, leaving 20 bases between them. CDR3 sequence reads: CASSQGTRQGGSYGYTF. The CDR3 DNA follows: TGTGCCAGCAGCCAAGGGACCCGCCAGGGCGGTTCTTATGGCTACACCTTC.

The V and J genes are TRBV4-3 and TRBJ2-4; the match to TRBD2 covers 7 bases. V was pared by 0 bases and J by 2 bases, with 10 bases of the junction left unmatched. Germline V lookup: CDR1 LGHNA, CDR2 YSLEER. The CDR3 length is 18 residues. This CDR3 reads CASSQEFGGLITKNIQYF. CDR3 sequence (DNA): TGCGCCAGCAGCCAAGAATTCGGGGGACTAATAACCAAAAACATTCAGTACTTC.

The chain couples TRBV7-2 to TRBJ1-2; unclear D gene. CDR1 and CDR2 from the germline V gene are SGHTA and FQGNSA. The CDR3 totals 13 residues. Trimming removed 5 bases at V and 4 bases at J, with 11 bases between. The CDR3 loop is CASSLDTFYGYTF. The DNA of the CDR3 is TGTGCCAGCAGCCTTGACACGTTCTATGGCTACACCTTC.

This clone has only one observation. The CDR3 nucleotides read TGTGCCAGCAGCGTGGCCCCGGACAGGGGTTTGGAAATGGGAACTGAAGCTTTCTTT. Its translation: CASSVAPDRGLEMGTEAFF. V usage is TRBV9 and J usage is TRBJ1-1; 9 nucleotides line up with TRBD1. The CDR3 length is 19 residues. CDR1 and CDR2 (germline): SGDLS, YYNGEE. V lost 2 bases and J lost 5; bases outside the gene matches: 19.

The chain is built from TRBV19 and TRBJ1-1; TRBD1 might be the D (6 bases). Trimming shortened V by 5 bases and J by 1 base, and 17 bases separated the two germline ends. The CDR3 runs to 16 residues. Per the germline V gene, CDR1 is LNHDA and CDR2 is SQIVND (reference sequence). CDR3 region: CASSLRPGHSNTEAFF. In nucleotides, the CDR3 is TGTGCCAGTAGTTTACGGCCGGGACATTCGAACACTGAAGCTTTCTTT.

The rearrangement uses TRBV4-1 and TRBJ1-2; D remains unclear. Trimming pared 0 bases from V and 4 bases from J, leaving 9 bases between. This CDR3 contains 14 residues. The germline V gene encodes CDR1 MGHRA and CDR2 YSYEKL. This CDR3 is CASSQDLTVYGYTF. Written as DNA, the CDR3 is TGCGCCAGCAGCCAAGATTTAACAGTCTATGGCTACACCTTC.

The chain combines TRBV20-1 with TRBJ2-3; D call uncertain. Deletions cut 2 bases from V and 6 bases from J, with 6 bases between. CDR3 length: 11 amino acids. The germline V gene encodes CDR1 DFQATT and CDR2 SNEGSKA (reference sequence). CDR3 nucleotide sequence: TGCAGTGCTAGATCATTCGATACGCAGTATTTT. Its translation: CSARSFDTQYF.

This rearrangement joins TRBV24-1 to TRBJ2-3, with D possibly being TRBD2 (6 bases). The CDR3 covers 14 residues. CDR1 and CDR2 from the germline V gene are KGHDR and SFDVKD. V lost 3 bases to trimming and J lost 1 base, with 7 bases between them. The CDR3 is CATSDPGGTDTQYF. The CDR3 DNA reads as TGTGCCACCAGTGATCCGGGGGGCACAGATACGCAGTATTTT.

J is TRBJ2-5 and V is TRBV14, with D tentatively TRBD1 (6 bases). The V and J ends lost 3 bases and 5 bases respectively, with 13 bases between them. The CDR3 has 14 amino acids. Germline V lookup: CDR1 SGHDN, CDR2 FVKESK. The CDR3 nucleotides read TGTGCCAGCAGCCATTGGGACAAGGGGGAGACCCAGTACTTC. Residues: CASSHWDKGETQYF.

This chain links TRBV3-1 (or the pseudogene TRBV3-2) with TRBJ2-7, with TRBD2 as a possible D gene (6 bases). The V gene lost 1 base and the J gene lost 2 bases, with 9 bases spanning the gap. Germline V lookup: CDR1 LGHDT, CDR2 YNNKEL (reference sequence). CDR3 length: 14 residues. CDR3 amino acids: CASSQGSGAYEQYF. CDR3 coding DNA: TGTGCCAGCAGCCAAGGGTCGGGAGCCTACGAGCAGTACTTC.

The chain links TRBV9 to TRBJ2-1, with 8 bases identical to TRBD1. V trimming: 0 bases; J trimming: 2 bases; junction bases outside the gene matches: 1. The germline V gene has CDR1 SGDLS and CDR2 YYNGEE. The CDR3 runs 15 residues. CDR3 in DNA: TGTGCCAGCAGCGTAGGACAGGGGACCTACAATGAGCAGTTCTTC. This encodes CASSVGQGTYNEQFF.